The 26 T cell receptor beta chains reported below all come from one sample, sequenced in a study of blood T cell repertoires in COVID-19. Repertoires were generated with immunoSEQ multiplex PCR, while TCRdb's copy carries only in-frame clones and drops some. The sample contains around 250,000 clones, 89% of which appear only once. The sample comprised peripheral blood. These receptors were taken from a woman aged 40 to 50 who had recovered from COVID-19.

This clone was counted a few times. The chain has TRBV7-6 and TRBJ1-1; a weak D match, TRBD1 (5 bases). Germline lookup yields CDR1 SGHVS and CDR2 FNYEAQ. This CDR3 has 17 amino acids. Trimming pared 2 bases from V and 3 bases from J, leaving 19 bases between. The CDR3 sequence is CASSLSRARRVYTEAFF. The CDR3 region has the DNA TGTGCCAGCAGCTTATCCAGGGCCCGCAGGGTTTACACTGAAGCTTTCTTT.

V usage is TRBV30 and J usage is TRBJ1-1; the D is unclear. Between the trimmed V and J ends, which lost 0 bases and 7 bases, there was a span of 9 bases. The CDR3 covers 12 residues. Germline V gives CDR1 GTSNPN, CDR2 SVGIG (reference sequence). The CDR3 nucleotides are TGTGCCTGGAGTGTGTCAGGCGTTGAAGCTTTCTTT. Translated, it gives CAWSVSGVEAFF. Full variable domain (missing parts from reference TRBV30 and TRBJ1-1): SQTIHQWPATLVQPVGSPLSLECTVEGTSNPNLYWYRQAAGRGLQLLFYSVGIGQISSEVPQNLSASRPQDRQFILSSKKLLLSDSGFYLCAWSVSGVEAFFGQGTRLTVV.

The rearrangement joins TRBV14 to TRBJ2-1; 8 bases match TRBD1. The germline V gene encodes CDR1 SGHDN and CDR2 FVKESK. J gave up 2 bases and V 1 base, and 7 bases lay outside the gene matches. The CDR3 length is 17 residues. The DNA for the CDR3 is TGTGCCAGCAGCCAAGCCCGGGACAGGCGTACCTACAATGAGCAGTTCTTC. Its translation is CASSQARDRRTYNEQFF.

The chain couples TRBV21-1 to TRBJ2-7; TRBD2 is taken as the D call from the table, unchecked against the DNA. TRBV21-1 is assigned pseudogene status. The CDR3 loop spans 17 amino acids. CDR3 sequence: CASSSGTGLADAYEQYV. CDR3 DNA: TGTGCCAGCAGCTCCGGCACGGGACTAGCGGACGCCTACGAGCAGTACGTC.

This chain connects TRBV30 to TRBJ2-5; 8 bases match TRBD1. Germline CDR1 reads GTSNPN; CDR2 reads SVGIG (reference sequence). The CDR3 is 14 amino acids. Trimming took 6 bases from V and 1 from J; bases not matched to a gene: 7. The CDR3 sequence: CACQTGTGQETQYF. As DNA, the CDR3 is TGTGCCTGCCAAACCGGGACAGGCCAAGAGACCCAGTACTTC.

This rearrangement joins TRBV11-3 to TRBJ2-1; unclear D gene. Trimming removed 5 bases at V and 10 bases at J, with 15 bases between. The CDR3 has 13 residues. Per the germline V gene, CDR1 is SGHNT and CDR2 is YENEEA. CDR3: CASSPGSGAEQFF. The CDR3 nucleotides read TGTGCCAGCAGCCCGGGTAGTGGCGCCGAGCAGTTCTTC.

This clone was detected once. The rearrangement links TRBV6-2 or TRBV6-3 to TRBJ2-4; 8 positions match TRBD1. With 6 bases clipped from V and 7 bases from J, the junction kept 11 bases outside the gene matches. The CDR3 consists of 15 residues. The germline CDR1 and CDR2 sequences are MNHEY and SVGEGT. The CDR3 DNA reads as TGTGCCAGCAGCAACGACAGGGGCGCCTCGAACATTCAGTACTTC. Protein sequence: CASSNDRGASNIQYF.

V is TRBV5-5 and J is TRBJ2-2; D perhaps matches TRBD1 (6 bases). Germline V gene lookup returns CDR1 SGHKS and CDR2 YYEKEE (reference sequence). V was cut by 2 bases and J by 4 bases, with 12 bases left in between. There are 15 residues in the CDR3. CDR3 DNA sequence: TGTGCCAGCAGCTTTGCGGACAGAACCACCGGGGAGCTGTTTTTT. Translation gives CASSFADRTTGELFF.

This chain joins TRBV6-5 and TRBJ1-4; 7 bases match TRBD1. With V trimmed by 4 bases and J by 8 bases, 4 bases remained unmatched. This CDR3 region has 13 residues. From germline, CDR1 is MNHEY and CDR2 SVGAGI. CDR3 amino acids: CASSSGGREKLFF. CDR3 in DNA: TGTGCCAGCAGTTCAGGGGGTCGGGAAAAACTGTTTTTT.

Turning to this clone: Within the sample, other DNA sequences also encode this same CDR3. The chain combines TRBV28 with TRBJ1-1; 7 nucleotides match TRBD1. This CDR3 comprises 14 residues. V lost 5 bases and J lost 2; bases outside the gene matches: 5. The V gene's germline CDR1 is MDHEN and CDR2 SYDVKM. In DNA, the CDR3 is TGTGCCAGCAGTCCCGGGACAGCAAACACTGAAGCTTTCTTT. It is translated as CASSPGTANTEAFF.

The V and J genes are TRBV7-6 and TRBJ2-1; D is uncertain. Germline loops: CDR1 SGHVS, CDR2 FNYEAQ. Between the trimmed V and J ends, which lost 1 base and 7 bases, there was a span of 8 bases. This CDR3 is 13 amino acids long. The CDR3 coding sequence is TGTGCCAGCAGCTTAGGCCCGAGGAATGAGCAGTTCTTC. Translating gives CASSLGPRNEQFF.

This chain connects TRBV28 to TRBJ1-4; D possibly corresponds to TRBD1 (6 bases). Between the trimmed V and J ends, which lost 5 bases and 4 bases, there was a span of 14 bases. The germline V gene encodes CDR1 MDHEN and CDR2 SYDVKM. This CDR3 spans 15 amino acids. The CDR3 spells CASSSRTAINEKLFF. The CDR3 DNA sequence: TGTGCCAGCAGTAGCCGGACAGCCATTAATGAAAAACTGTTTTTT.

This chain uses TRBV6-6 with TRBJ2-2; the match to TRBD1 covers 8 bases. Trimming removed 6 bases from V and 7 bases from J; junction bases left unmatched: 13. The CDR3 covers 16 residues. Germline V gives CDR1 MNHNY, CDR2 SVGAGI (reference sequence). The CDR3 is CASREDSGGSFGELFF. CDR3 DNA: TGTGCCAGCAGGGAGGATTCAGGGGGCAGTTTCGGGGAGCTGTTTTTT.

The chain employs TRBV11-2 and TRBJ2-2, with D tentatively TRBD1 (6 bases). CDR3 length equals 15 residues. With 5 bases removed from V and 9 bases from J, the gap between germline ends came to 19 bases. The germline V gene encodes CDR1 SGHAT and CDR2 FQNNGV. CDR3 protein: CASSPRTESYRELFF. CDR3 DNA sequence: TGTGCCAGCAGCCCCCGGACAGAGAGCTACCGGGAGCTGTTTTTT.

The chain employs TRBV3-1 (or the pseudogene TRBV3-2) and TRBJ2-5; the D is unclear. V was shortened by 4 bases and J by 5 bases, with 8 bases between the two germline ends. CDR1 LGHDT and CDR2 YNNKEL come from the germline V gene (reference sequence). CDR3 length: 12 amino acids. The CDR3 nucleotides read TGTGCCAGCAGCCCCGAGGTGGAGACCCAGTACTTC. Protein product: CASSPEVETQYF.

This sequence joins TRBV5-1 and TRBJ2-2, with 12 bases that match TRBD2. Germline V CDR1 and CDR2: SGHRS, YFSETQ. This CDR3 has 16 residues. V was clipped by 4 bases and J by 6 bases; unmatched bases: 7. The CDR3 reads CASSPASGRGPGELFF. In nucleotides, the CDR3 is TGCGCCAGCAGCCCCGCTAGCGGGAGGGGGCCCGGGGAGCTGTTTTTT.

This clone was observed a few times. This chain uses TRBV6-4 with TRBJ2-3; 7 positions match TRBD2. Germline assignment: CDR1 MRHNA and CDR2 SNTAGT. J lost 0 bases, V lost 3 bases, and 3 bases had no gene match. The CDR3 contains 15 residues. This CDR3 is CASSESGGSTDTQYF. CDR3 DNA sequence: TGTGCCAGCAGTGAATCGGGGGGAAGCACAGATACGCAGTATTTT.

CDR3 loop: CASRGTSGGSSYNEQFF. In DNA, the CDR3 is TGTGCCAGCCGCGGGACTAGCGGGGGAAGCTCCTACAATGAGCAGTTCTTC. J is TRBJ2-1 and V is TRBV19, with TRBD2 matching 14 bases. The germline gives CDR1 LNHDA, CDR2 SQIVND (reference sequence). Trimming removed 9 bases from V and 0 bases from J; junction bases left unmatched: 7. This CDR3 is built from 17 residues. Supplemented by reference TRBV19 and TRBJ2-1, the full variable domain reads DGGITQSPKYLFRKEGQNVTLSCEQNLNHDAMYWYRQDPGQGLRLIYYSQIVNDFQKGDIAEGYSVSREKKESFPLTVTSAQKNPTAFYLCASRGTSGGSSYNEQFFGPGTRLTVL.

The rearrangement uses TRBV29-1 and TRBJ1-4; 9 nucleotides line up with TRBD1. With V trimmed by 6 bases and J by 6 bases, 2 bases remained unmatched. The CDR3 spans 12 residues. Germline assignment: CDR1 SQVTM and CDR2 ANQGSEA. The CDR3 here is CSVDRGDEKLFF. Written as DNA, the CDR3 is TGCAGCGTGGACAGGGGCGATGAAAAACTGTTTTTT.

This chain connects TRBV6-4 to TRBJ1-5; weak D call: TRBD1 (5 bases). The CDR3 runs 15 residues. The V end lost 9 bases, the J end lost 1 base, and 16 bases lay between the germline ends. Germline-derived CDR1 and CDR2 are MRHNA and SNTAGT. The CDR3 region has the DNA TGTGCCAGTATCCGGGGGGGTGGCAGCAATCAGCCCCAGCATTTT. Protein product: CASIRGGGSNQPQHF.

The chain has TRBV7-9 and TRBJ2-2, with 12 positions matching TRBD2. The CDR3 has 18 residues. Germline CDR1 is SEHNR and CDR2 is FQNEAQ (reference sequence). The trim removed 5 bases at V and 3 bases at J, leaving 10 bases unmatched. This CDR3 is CASSPPRTSGAYTGELFF. The CDR3 DNA reads TGTGCCAGCAGCCCGCCTCGGACTAGCGGGGCGTACACCGGGGAGCTGTTTTTT.

The J gene is TRBJ2-1, the V gene TRBV29-1; a possible D gene is TRBD2 (6 bases). Trimming cost V 5 bases and J 5 bases, with 19 bases left between them. The V gene's germline CDR1 is SQVTM and CDR2 ANQGSEA. This CDR3 has 15 amino acids. CDR3 nucleotides: TGCAGCGTTAATTATTTAGCGGATTTCGACAATGAGCAGTTCTTC. Translating it yields CSVNYLADFDNEQFF.

Regarding this clone: Different DNA sequences within this sample yield the same CDR3. The CDR3 coding sequence is TGTGCCAGCAGTGAAAGGACAGGGGGCCCCTATGGCTACACCTTC. Translation gives CASSERTGGPYGYTF. The rearrangement links TRBV6-1 to TRBJ1-2, with 11 nucleotides matching TRBD1. The CDR3 is 15 residues long. The V and J ends lost 2 bases and 4 bases, in that order; junction bases with no gene match: 3. Germline CDR1 MNHNS, CDR2 SASEGT.

The rearrangement links TRBV23-1 to TRBJ2-7; possibly TRBD1 for D (6 bases). TRBV23-1 counts as an open reading frame of uncertain function. CDR3 length: 15 residues. V was shortened by 6 bases and J by 6 bases, with 21 bases between the two germline ends. This chain's CDR3 is CASSRVPQGKCEQYV. CDR3 nucleotides: TGCGCCAGCAGCCGAGTTCCTCAGGGGAAATGCGAGCAGTACGTC.

This clone was seen only once. This chain connects TRBV27 to TRBJ1-1; TRBD1 is a possible D gene (5 bases). This CDR3 contains 13 residues. The V gene lost 8 bases and the J gene lost 0 bases, with 10 bases spanning the gap. Germline CDR1 MNHEY, CDR2 SMNVEV (reference sequence). The CDR3 coding sequence is TGTGCCAGCGCTACAGGAGTGAACACTGAAGCTTTCTTT. It encodes CASATGVNTEAFF.

V gene TRBV6-5 combines with J gene TRBJ2-7, with 10 bases matching TRBD1. The CDR3 spans 15 residues. CDR1 MNHEY and CDR2 SVGAGI come from the germline V gene. V trimming: 5 bases; J trimming: 2 bases; junction bases outside the gene matches: 6. The CDR3 sequence: CASSPGQGLPYEQYV. CDR3 nucleotide sequence: TGTGCCAGCAGTCCGGGACAGGGGCTACCCTACGAGCAGTACGTC.